The 20 T cell receptor beta chains given below trace back to one sample, sequenced in a study of identifying expanded T cells in peripheral blood. TCRdb keeps only in-frame clones here, not all; method: immunoSEQ multiplex PCR. The table lists roughly 120,000 clones, 88% of them singletons. The specimen was blood. These receptors originate from a person between 18 and 70 years old in good health.

This chain links TRBV20-1 with TRBJ1-1; D remains unclear. Germline V gene data show CDR1 as DFQATT and CDR2 as SNEGSKA (reference sequence). V lost 4 bases and J lost 10, with 13 bases in between. CDR3 length: 11 residues. The CDR3 DNA reads as TGCAGTGCTAATGAGAGGCGAGGAGCTTTCTTT. Amino acids: CSANERRGAFF.

The chain carries TRBV5-6 and TRBJ2-5, with a tentative D call TRBD2 (8 bases). Looked up from germline, CDR1 is SGHDT and CDR2 is YYEEEE. The CDR3 runs to 16 residues. V lost 4 bases, J lost 3 bases, and 19 bases lay in between. In DNA form, the CDR3 reads TGTGCCAGCAGCAGCGCCGGGACAGCGGGGGAAGAGACCCAGTACTTC. It codes for CASSSAGTAGEETQYF.

The rearrangement joins TRBV5-1 to TRBJ2-1, with 13 bases fitting TRBD2. V lost 4 bases, J lost 7 bases, and 8 bases stayed unmatched. The CDR3 consists of 16 residues. Germline V gene sequence: CDR1 SGHRS, CDR2 YFSETQ. The CDR3 nucleotides read TGCGCCAGCAGCATAGGGACTAGCGGGAAAATAAATGAGCAGTTCTTC. It specifies CASSIGTSGKINEQFF.

The chain is built from TRBV5-8 and TRBJ1-4, with TRBD1 matching over 9 bases. J gave up 7 bases and V 5 bases, and 6 bases lay outside the gene matches. Germline values: CDR1 SGHTS, CDR2 YDEGEE. The CDR3 sequence is 14 residues long. CDR3 sequence (DNA): TGTGCCAGCAGAACCACAGGGGGCTCTGAAAAACTGTTTTTT. It translates to CASRTTGGSEKLFF.

This chain joins TRBV14 and TRBJ1-4; D may be TRBD1 (5 bases). The germline V and J ends were trimmed by 6 bases and 12 bases, with 14 bases remaining between them. The CDR3 consists of 12 residues. Germline CDR1 SGHDN, CDR2 FVKESK. The CDR3 DNA sequence: TGTGCCAGCAGTCAGTCAGGGAGGGAACTGTTTTTT. Translation: CASSQSGRELFF. Complete variable domain (other parts from reference TRBV14 and TRBJ1-4): EAGVTQFPSHSVIEKGQTVTLRCDPISGHDNLYWYRRVMGKEIKFLLHFVKESKQDESGMPNNRFLAERTGGTYSTLKVQPAELEDSGVYFCASSQSGRELFFGSGTQLSVL.

CDR3 sequence (DNA): TGTGCCAGCAGCCTCCACGGCCAGGGTCGGGGTGAAAAACTGTTTTTT. This gives the protein CASSLHGQGRGEKLFF. V gene TRBV4-2 combines with J gene TRBJ1-4, with D perhaps matching TRBD1 (5 bases). Trimming left V 4 bases short and J 7 bases short, with 19 bases between. There are 16 residues in the CDR3. Germline V gene lookup returns CDR1 LGHNA and CDR2 YNFKEQ.

The rearrangement joins TRBV5-1 to TRBJ1-4; D is ambiguous. Trimming removed 5 bases from V and 4 bases from J, with 15 bases in between. This CDR3 spans 15 amino acids. Germline CDR1 SGHRS, CDR2 YFSETQ. CDR3 sequence: CASSPGQAGNEKLFF. CDR3 nucleotide sequence: TGCGCCAGCAGTCCCGGCCAGGCGGGTAATGAAAAACTGTTTTTT.

The chain combines TRBV20-1 with TRBJ2-1; D gene unclear. The CDR3 totals 10 residues. CDR1 and CDR2 (germline): DFQATT, SNEGSKA (reference sequence). V lost 5 bases to trimming and J lost 5 bases, with 4 bases between them. In DNA, the CDR3 is TGCAGTGCTTCGAACAATGAGCAGTTCTTC. Protein product: CSASNNEQFF.

This chain connects TRBV28 to TRBJ2-1, with D uncertain. The CDR3 extends over 11 amino acids. V lost 6 bases and J lost 10, with 10 bases in between. CDR1 is MDHEN and CDR2 is SYDVKM in the germline V gene. This CDR3 reads CASSLNREQFF. Here the CDR3 DNA reads TGTGCCAGCAGCCTTAATAGAGAGCAGTTCTTC. Variable domain in full (rest from reference TRBV28 and TRBJ2-1): DVKVTQSSRYLVKRTGEKVFLECVQDMDHENMFWYRQDPGLGLRLIYFSYDVKMKEKGDIPEGYSVSREKKERFSLILESASTNQTSMYLCASSLNREQFFGPGTRLTVL.

The V gene is TRBV6-5, the J gene TRBJ1-1, with a weak D call TRBD1 (5 bases). V was clipped by 6 bases and J by 5 bases, with 16 bases between them. There are 14 residues in the CDR3. The germline CDR1 and CDR2 sequences are MNHEY and SVGAGI. CDR3 nucleotides: TGTGCCAGCAGGAACCGGGACGGGGGGACTGAAGCTTTCTTT. It translates to CASRNRDGGTEAFF.

This rearrangement joins TRBV5-6 to TRBJ1-4; 11 bases match TRBD1. The CDR3 contains 15 residues. Looked up from germline, CDR1 is SGHDT and CDR2 is YYEEEE. The V gene end was trimmed by 2 bases and the J gene end by 8 bases; junction bases not matched to a gene: 5. CDR3 sequence reads: CASSFGGQGDEKLFF. The CDR3 DNA is TGTGCCAGCAGCTTCGGGGGACAGGGGGACGAAAAACTGTTTTTT.

This clone was detected only a few times. The CDR3 is CASSLGHSNQPQHF. In DNA form, the CDR3 reads TGTGCCAGCAGCTTAGGACACTCCAATCAGCCCCAGCATTTT. The chain couples TRBV7-8 to TRBJ1-5, with D unresolved. This CDR3 contains 14 residues. The germline CDR1 and CDR2 sequences are SGHVS and FQNEAQ. V was cut by 1 base and J by 3 bases, with 7 bases left in between.

The rearrangement links TRBV2 to TRBJ2-5, with no clear D. V gave up 8 bases and J gave up 2 bases, with 9 bases separating them. Germline assignment: CDR1 SNHLY and CDR2 FYNNEI. The CDR3 runs to 12 residues. The CDR3 DNA follows: TGTGCCAGCTCTTTGATACAAGAGACCCAGTACTTC. Translated, it gives CASSLIQETQYF. Full variable domain (rest looked up from reference TRBV2 and TRBJ2-5): EPEVTQTPSHQVTQMGQEVILRCVPISNHLYFYWYRQILGQKVEFLVSFYNNEISEKSEIFDDQFSVERPDGSNFTLKIRSTKLEDSAMYFCASSLIQETQYFGPGTRLLVL.

The V and J genes are TRBV4-2 and TRBJ2-1; 11 bases agree with TRBD2. Trimming cost V 2 bases and J 1 base; bases outside gene matches: 1. The V gene's germline CDR1 is LGHNA and CDR2 YNFKEQ. CDR3 length: 16 amino acids. The CDR3 loop reads CASSQLAGGSYNEQFF. CDR3 nucleotide sequence: TGTGCCAGCAGCCAACTAGCGGGGGGTTCCTACAATGAGCAGTTCTTC.

The chain combines TRBV9 with TRBJ2-7; TRBD1 matches at 9 bases. After removal of 4 bases from V and 5 bases from J, the junction contained 10 bases not matched to a gene. Germline V CDR1 and CDR2: SGDLS, YYNGEE. The CDR3 contains 15 residues. CDR3 coding DNA: TGTGCCAGCAGCTTCCGGGACAGGGTCTTGGACGAGCAGTACTTC. Its protein product is CASSFRDRVLDEQYF.

This rearrangement joins TRBV13 to TRBJ2-1; D is ambiguous. V dropped 1 base and J dropped 2 bases, with 9 bases sitting between them. The CDR3 totals 15 residues. Germline values: CDR1 PRHDT, CDR2 FYEKMQ (reference sequence). CDR3: CASSLEFGTYNEQFF. As DNA, the CDR3 is TGTGCCAGCAGCTTAGAATTTGGGACCTACAATGAGCAGTTCTTC. The entire variable domain, with the rest obtained from reference TRBV13 and TRBJ2-1, is as follows: AAGVIQSPRHLIKEKRETATLKCYPIPRHDTVYWYQQGPGQDPQFLISFYEKMQSDKGSIPDRFSAQQFSDYHSELNMSSLELGDSALYFCASSLEFGTYNEQFFGPGTRLTVL.

The V call is TRBV10-3, the J call TRBJ2-5; D remains unclear. CDR3 length: 14 amino acids. The V and J ends lost 2 bases and 2 bases respectively, with 9 bases between them. Looked up from germline, CDR1 is ENHRY and CDR2 is SYGVKD. The CDR3 spells CAISEAQEQETQYF. In DNA, the CDR3 is TGTGCCATCAGTGAGGCCCAGGAGCAAGAGACCCAGTACTTC.

V gene TRBV6-4 combines with J gene TRBJ1-1; tentatively, D is TRBD1 (6 bases). The germline V gene encodes CDR1 MRHNA and CDR2 SNTAGT. CDR3 length: 14 residues. V gave up 4 bases and J gave up 4 bases, with 13 bases separating them. CDR3 protein: CASSAGQASTEAFF. CDR3 DNA: TGTGCCAGCAGTGCGGGACAAGCGAGCACTGAAGCTTTCTTT.

The CDR3 region is CASSFSGPPGNEQFF. CDR3 nucleotides: TGTGCCAGCAGTTTTAGCGGCCCCCCTGGGAATGAGCAGTTCTTC. The rearrangement joins TRBV27 to TRBJ2-1; TRBD2 might be the D (6 bases). CDR1 is MNHEY, CDR2 SMNVEV, per germline (reference sequence). Trimming took off 3 bases at V and 7 bases at J, with 16 bases between the two ends. The CDR3 has 15 amino acids.

The V and J genes are TRBV10-3 and TRBJ2-6, with D uncertain. V gave up 5 bases and J gave up 1 base, with 6 bases separating them. CDR1 ENHRY and CDR2 SYGVKD come from the germline V gene. This CDR3 has 14 amino acids. The CDR3 loop reads CAISPGSGANVLTF. DNA for the CDR3: TGTGCCATCAGTCCGGGTTCTGGGGCCAACGTCCTGACTTTC.